One and the same sample provided the 5 T cell receptor beta chains below, sequenced in a study of shared clonotypes between healthy human individuals. Naive CD8 cells comprised CD45RO-negative, CCR7-positively selected cells, excluding terminally differentiated effector memory CD45RA+ cells. Generated by immunoSEQ multiplex PCR, the TCRdb table keeps only in-frame clones and is missing some. This sample has around 1.9 million clones, with around 93% found just once. The sample taken for sequencing was naive CD8+ T cells from PBMCs. The source is a man aged 18 to 29 in good health. Some clones in this sample may be carry-over from other donors' samples.

In its sample, this clone was seen once. The rearrangement uses TRBV28 and TRBJ1-1; TRBD1 is a possible D gene (5 bases). The CDR3 is 13 amino acids. CDR1 and CDR2 from the germline V gene are MDHEN and SYDVKM. Trimming left V 6 bases short and J 6 bases short, with 14 bases between. In DNA form, the CDR3 reads TGTGCCAGCAGACAAAGGGGAGGGCCTGAAGCTTTCTTT. Translated: CASRQRGGPEAFF. Complete variable domain (other parts from reference TRBV28 and TRBJ1-1): DVKVTQSSRYLVKRTGEKVFLECVQDMDHENMFWYRQDPGLGLRLIYFSYDVKMKEKGDIPEGYSVSREKKERFSLILESASTNQTSMYLCASRQRGGPEAFFGQGTRLTVV.

The chain is built from TRBV7-6 and TRBJ2-7; no reliable D call. The germline gives CDR1 SGHVS, CDR2 FNYEAQ. The CDR3 contains 15 residues. Between the trimmed V and J ends, which lost 1 base and 6 bases, there was a span of 16 bases. The CDR3 spells CASSLEAPTYGEQYF. CDR3 in DNA: TGTGCCAGCAGCTTAGAGGCCCCTACCTACGGCGAGCAGTACTTC.

This clone has a single count. The chain has TRBV7-9 and TRBJ2-1, with D unresolved. V lost 1 base, J lost 12 bases, and 13 bases lay in between. From germline, CDR1 is SEHNR and CDR2 FQNEAQ (reference sequence). CDR3 length: 13 amino acids. The CDR3 loop is CASSLGDLVGQFF. The CDR3 region has the DNA TGTGCCAGCAGCTTAGGGGATTTAGTTGGGCAGTTCTTC.

The V gene is TRBV11-2, the J gene TRBJ2-7; TRBD1 or TRBD2 may be the D gene (6 bases each). CDR3 length: 15 amino acids. The germline V gene encodes CDR1 SGHAT and CDR2 FQNNGV. V was pared by 5 bases and J by 5 bases, with 19 bases between. DNA for the CDR3: TGTGCCAGCAGCCCCCAGTCCCGGGGGCTCCACGAGCAGTACTTC. It codes for CASSPQSRGLHEQYF.

This chain connects TRBV5-1 to TRBJ2-3, with 14 bases lining up with TRBD2. This CDR3 has 18 amino acids. The germline V gene has CDR1 SGHRS and CDR2 YFSETQ. V lost 4 bases and J lost 3; bases outside the gene matches: 10. CDR3 DNA: TGCGCCAGCAGCGCATCTCCCAGACTAGCGGGAGGGACAGATACGCAGTATTTT. Translating it yields CASSASPRLAGGTDTQYF.